Below are 29 T cell receptor beta chains sequenced from a single sample in a study of blood T cell repertoires in COVID-19. Sequencing was performed with immunoSEQ multiplex PCR; in TCRdb, only in-frame clones are kept and a portion is missing. The repertoire holds roughly 140,000 clones, about 85% seen once, with 7% to 10% in the top ten. The sequenced material came from peripheral blood. The receptors were sampled from a woman aged 55 to 70 with COVID-19, enrolled during active disease.

The V and J genes are TRBV6-6 and TRBJ1-1; D remains ambiguous. Germline V gives CDR1 MNHNY, CDR2 SVGAGI (reference sequence). The CDR3 is 13 residues long. V gave up 6 bases and J gave up 1 base, with 9 bases separating them. The CDR3 DNA sequence: TGTGCCAGCAGCTTTACAGAGAACACTGAAGCTTTCTTT. Protein sequence: CASSFTENTEAFF.

This clone was seen a handful of times. This chain links TRBV19 with TRBJ2-1; the D is unclear. V lost 6 bases to trimming and J lost 7 bases, with 4 bases between them. Per germline, CDR1 LNHDA and CDR2 SQIVND (reference sequence). The CDR3 is 10 amino acids. Written as DNA, the CDR3 is TGTGCCAGTAGCGGGAATGAGCAGTTCTTC. It is translated as CASSGNEQFF. The entire variable domain, with the rest obtained from reference TRBV19 and TRBJ2-1, is as follows: DGGITQSPKYLFRKEGQNVTLSCEQNLNHDAMYWYRQDPGQGLRLIYYSQIVNDFQKGDIAEGYSVSREKKESFPLTVTSAQKNPTAFYLCASSGNEQFFGPGTRLTVL.

The genes are TRBV2 and TRBJ1-1, with a weak D call TRBD1 (6 bases). Germline CDR1 is SNHLY and CDR2 is FYNNEI. The CDR3 length is 14 residues. Trimming removed 4 bases from V and 0 bases from J, with 9 bases in between. The CDR3 loop is CASSGGQLNTEAFF. The CDR3 DNA reads as TGTGCCAGCAGTGGAGGACAGCTGAACACTGAAGCTTTCTTT.

This clone was counted only a few times. The chain has TRBV18 and TRBJ1-1; D might be TRBD1 (6 bases). Trimming pared 2 bases from V and 5 bases from J, leaving 15 bases between. The CDR3 covers 15 residues. The germline V gene encodes CDR1 KGHSH and CDR2 LQKENI. The CDR3 DNA follows: TGTGCCAGCTCACCATTTAAGCAGGGGAAAACTGAAGCTTTCTTT. It yields the protein CASSPFKQGKTEAFF.

The rearrangement uses TRBV19 and TRBJ1-6; possible D gene TRBD1, 6 bases. Trimming removed 5 bases from V and 11 bases from J, with 13 bases in between. The CDR3 has 13 amino acids. Germline V CDR1 and CDR2: LNHDA, SQIVND (reference sequence). The CDR3 DNA follows: TGTGCCAGTAGTGACAGGCTGTCTCCACCCCTCCACTTT. Translated, it gives CASSDRLSPPLHF.

The chain links TRBV19 to TRBJ1-1, with TRBD1 matching 8 bases. CDR1 is LNHDA and CDR2 is SQIVND in the germline V gene (reference sequence). The CDR3 spans 15 residues. V lost 5 bases, J lost 1 base, and 6 bases stayed unmatched. The CDR3 spells CASSQRGQANTEAFF. The CDR3 nucleotides read TGTGCCAGTAGTCAAAGGGGACAGGCGAACACTGAAGCTTTCTTT.

The chain has TRBV11-2 and TRBJ1-4; the D is unclear. V was pared by 0 bases and J by 4 bases, with 18 bases between. CDR3 size: 18 residues. In germline, CDR1 is SGHAT, CDR2 FQNNGV. The CDR3 DNA sequence: TGTGCCAGCAGCTTAGAGGGGAGACACGGGTCTCATAATGAAAAACTGTTTTTT. Amino acid sequence: CASSLEGRHGSHNEKLFF. The full variable domain, completed using reference TRBV11-2 and TRBJ1-4, is EAGVAQSPRYKIIEKRQSVAFWCNPISGHATLYWYQQILGQGPKLLIQFQNNGVVDDSQLPKDRFSAERLKGVDSTLKIQPAKLEDSAVYLCASSLEGRHGSHNEKLFFGSGTQLSVL.

This clone was seen just once. V usage is TRBV27 and J usage is TRBJ2-1; tentatively, D is TRBD2 (7 bases). The CDR3 extends over 14 amino acids. The ends were cut back, 5 bases at V and 10 bases at J, with 18 bases in the middle. Germline-derived CDR1 and CDR2 are MNHEY and SMNVEV (reference sequence). Here the CDR3 reads CASSGQRGVREQFF. Here the CDR3 DNA reads TGTGCCAGCAGTGGACAGCGGGGCGTAAGGGAGCAGTTCTTC.

The rearrangement uses TRBV6-5 and TRBJ1-3, with 8 bases lining up with TRBD1. With V trimmed by 6 bases and J by 2 bases, 3 bases remained unmatched. Germline assignment: CDR1 MNHEY and CDR2 SVGAGI. The CDR3 is 14 amino acids. The CDR3 nucleotides read TGTGCCAGCAGCCGGACAGGGACTGGAAACACCATATATTTT. Translation: CASSRTGTGNTIYF.

The CDR3 bases are TGTGCCAGCAGCCAAGATATCAGGGGCACTGAAGCTTTCTTT. It yields the protein CASSQDIRGTEAFF. J is TRBJ1-1 and V is TRBV14; tentatively, D is TRBD1 (6 bases). This CDR3 has 14 amino acids. V lost 0 bases to trimming and J lost 4 bases, with 9 bases between them. In germline, CDR1 is SGHDN, CDR2 FVKESK.

The chain has TRBV11-2 and TRBJ2-2, with 7 nucleotides matching TRBD1. This CDR3 is built from 14 residues. Germline V gene sequence: CDR1 SGHAT, CDR2 FQNNGV. The J segment lost 4 bases and the V segment lost 4 bases, leaving 3 bases of the junction unmatched. The CDR3 DNA sequence: TGTGCCAGCAGCTCGACAGGGACCACCGGGGAGCTGTTTTTT. Its translation is CASSSTGTTGELFF.

The rearrangement uses TRBV2 and TRBJ1-4; 8 bases line up with TRBD1. Germline V gene lookup returns CDR1 SNHLY and CDR2 FYNNEI. CDR3 size: 15 residues. V trimming: 6 bases; J trimming: 4 bases; junction bases outside the gene matches: 7. DNA of the CDR3: TGTGCCAGCAGAACTCTACAGGGGGATAATGAAAAACTGTTTTTT. This encodes CASRTLQGDNEKLFF.

CDR3 protein: CAIRDSDRWNTEAFF. The DNA for the CDR3 is TGTGCCATCAGGGATTCCGACAGGTGGAACACTGAAGCTTTCTTT. V is TRBV10-3 and J is TRBJ1-1; a weak D match, TRBD1 (6 bases). The germline V gene encodes CDR1 ENHRY and CDR2 SYGVKD. The CDR3 has 15 amino acids. Trimming removed 6 bases from V and 1 base from J, with 15 bases in between.

V usage is TRBV11-2 and J usage is TRBJ1-1, with a possible D match to TRBD1 (6 bases). With 3 bases removed from V and 8 bases from J, the gap between germline ends came to 22 bases. The germline CDR1 and CDR2 sequences are SGHAT and FQNNGV. The CDR3 runs 16 residues. DNA for the CDR3: TGTGCCAGCAGCTTTCTCCTAGGCGGGGGCGGAATGGAAGCTTTCTTT. Translating gives CASSFLLGGGGMEAFF.

The J gene is TRBJ1-2, the V gene TRBV21-1; TRBD1 is the table's D call and was not checked against the DNA. TRBV21-1 is shown as a pseudogene. CDR3 length: 17 residues. Written as DNA, the CDR3 is TGTGCCAGCACCCTGGGGCCTCTTCTTCGATGTGGATATGGCTACACCTTC. Amino acid sequence: CASTLGPLLRCGYGYTF.

V and J are TRBV9 and TRBJ1-4, with TRBD1 matching over 9 bases. This CDR3 is 14 amino acids long. Germline V gene data show CDR1 as SGDLS and CDR2 as YYNGEE. Trimming removed 4 bases from V and 10 bases from J; junction bases left unmatched: 8. Written as DNA, the CDR3 is TGTGCCAGCAGCCCCAAGACAGGGGGGGGAAAACTGTTTTTT. It specifies CASSPKTGGGKLFF. The entire variable domain, with the rest obtained from reference TRBV9 and TRBJ1-4, is as follows: DSGVTQTPKHLITATGQRVTLRCSPRSGDLSVYWYQQSLDQGLQFLIQYYNGEERAKGNILERFSAQQFPDLHSELNLSSLELGDSALYFCASSPKTGGGKLFFGSGTQLSVL.

The sample holds a few counts of this clone. The gene calls are TRBV10-2 and TRBJ1-4; 9 bases agree with TRBD1. The ends lost 4 bases at V and 8 bases at J; junction bases unmatched: 5. The CDR3 loop spans 14 amino acids. Germline V gene sequence: CDR1 WSHSY, CDR2 SAAADI. In DNA, the CDR3 is TGCGCCAGCAGTGCGGACAGGGGTAACGAAAAACTGTTTTTT. This codes for CASSADRGNEKLFF.

This clone has more than one count but fewer than ten. The identical CDR3 is also encoded by other nucleotide sequences in the sample. J is TRBJ1-2 and V is TRBV27, with a possible D match to TRBD1 (5 bases). Germline CDR1 is MNHEY and CDR2 is SMNVEV (reference sequence). CDR3 length: 13 residues. V dropped 6 bases and J dropped 0 bases, with 8 bases sitting between them. The CDR3 bases are TGTGCCAGCAGATTGACAGCTAACTATGGCTACACCTTC. It specifies CASRLTANYGYTF.

The chain has TRBV6-4 and TRBJ1-2; 10 nucleotides line up with TRBD1. Germline V lookup: CDR1 MRHNA, CDR2 SNTAGT. The CDR3 loop spans 14 amino acids. J was trimmed by 5 bases and V by 3 bases; bases with no gene match: 3. The CDR3 reads CASSDWDRGYGYTF. The CDR3 DNA reads TGTGCCAGCAGTGATTGGGACAGGGGATATGGCTACACCTTC.

This clone was recorded a few times. V usage is TRBV5-4 and J usage is TRBJ2-7, with 10 bases that match TRBD2. The V segment lost 0 bases and the J segment 5 bases; nucleotides outside the gene matches: 5. The germline CDR1 and CDR2 sequences are SGHNT and YYREEE (reference sequence). The CDR3 extends over 15 amino acids. CDR3 loop: CASSLDLAGANEQYF. For the CDR3, the DNA is TGTGCCAGCAGCTTGGATCTAGCGGGAGCTAACGAGCAGTACTTC.

The genes are TRBV6-5 and TRBJ2-7; a possible D gene is TRBD2 (6 bases). Germline lookup yields CDR1 MNHEY and CDR2 SVGAGI. This CDR3 comprises 14 residues. The V and J ends lost 7 bases and 2 bases respectively, with 15 bases between them. CDR3 DNA: TGTGCCAGCACGAAGAATAGCGGCACCTACGAGCAGTACTTC. It codes for CASTKNSGTYEQYF.

The rearrangement joins TRBV5-1 to TRBJ2-7, with TRBD1 matching over 7 bases. Unmatched junction bases numbered 6, after V lost 0 bases and J lost 6 bases. CDR3 length equals 14 residues. Germline V gives CDR1 SGHRS, CDR2 YFSETQ. DNA of the CDR3: TGCGCCAGCAGCTTGGATCGGACAGGCGGCGAGCAGTACTTC. Translated, it gives CASSLDRTGGEQYF. Supplemented by reference TRBV5-1 and TRBJ2-7, the full variable domain reads KAGVTQTPRYLIKTRGQQVTLSCSPISGHRSVSWYQQTPGQGLQFLFEYFSETQRNKGNFPGRFSGRQFSNSRSEMNVSTLELGDSALYLCASSLDRTGGEQYFGPGTRLTVT.

The chain links TRBV19 to TRBJ1-1; D perhaps matches TRBD1 (6 bases). Germline V lookup: CDR1 LNHDA, CDR2 SQIVND (reference sequence). The V gene lost 3 bases and the J gene lost 2 bases, with 10 bases spanning the gap. This CDR3 comprises 14 residues. CDR3 sequence: CASSMYRVNTEAFF. Written as DNA, the CDR3 is TGTGCCAGTAGTATGTACAGGGTTAACACTGAAGCTTTCTTT. The variable domain in full, completed from reference TRBV19 and TRBJ1-1, reads DGGITQSPKYLFRKEGQNVTLSCEQNLNHDAMYWYRQDPGQGLRLIYYSQIVNDFQKGDIAEGYSVSREKKESFPLTVTSAQKNPTAFYLCASSMYRVNTEAFFGQGTRLTVV.

V usage is TRBV5-1 and J usage is TRBJ2-3; 7 bases are shared with TRBD1. Germline trimming cut 1 base from V and 0 bases from J; bases unmatched to any gene: 5. Germline V gene sequence: CDR1 SGHRS, CDR2 YFSETQ. The CDR3 has 16 amino acids. CDR3 nucleotides: TGCGCCAGCAGCTTGAGGGGGCAACTAAGCACAGATACGCAGTATTTT. Protein sequence: CASSLRGQLSTDTQYF.

J is TRBJ2-7 and V is TRBV9, with 7 bases that match TRBD2. With 4 bases clipped from V and 7 bases from J, the junction kept 11 bases outside the gene matches. The germline V gene encodes CDR1 SGDLS and CDR2 YYNGEE. This CDR3 has 14 residues. This chain's CDR3 is CASSPDGREWEQYF. Written as DNA, the CDR3 is TGTGCCAGCAGCCCCGATGGGCGGGAGTGGGAGCAGTACTTC.

The chain joins TRBV7-3 to TRBJ1-3; no reliable D call. Germline loops: CDR1 SGHTA, CDR2 FQGTGA. V dropped 5 bases and J dropped 0 bases, with 8 bases sitting between them. The CDR3 totals 14 residues. CDR3 coding DNA: TGTGCCAGCAGCCCCGACACCTCTGGAAACACCATATATTTT. Residues: CASSPDTSGNTIYF.

The rearrangement joins TRBV18 to TRBJ2-1; D perhaps matches TRBD1 (6 bases). Germline V gene data show CDR1 as KGHSH and CDR2 as LQKENI. Deletions cut 5 bases from V and 7 bases from J, with 9 bases between. The CDR3 length is 12 residues. The CDR3 region is CASSSTGNEQFF. The CDR3 DNA follows: TGTGCCAGCTCATCCACAGGGAATGAGCAGTTCTTC.

The CDR3 DNA sequence: TGTGCCAGCAGTGGCGGCGGGGGGACTGAAGCTTTCTTT. Translated, it gives CASSGGGGTEAFF. The rearrangement joins TRBV12-3 or TRBV12-4 to TRBJ1-1; weak D call: TRBD1 (5 bases). The CDR3 sequence is 13 residues long. V lost 5 bases, J lost 5 bases, and 12 bases lay in between.

The gene calls are TRBV9 and TRBJ2-1; D is perhaps TRBD2 (6 bases). The CDR3 extends over 15 amino acids. Germline-derived CDR1 and CDR2 are SGDLS and YYNGEE. The V gene lost 1 base and the J gene lost 1 base, with 9 bases spanning the gap. Written as DNA, the CDR3 is TGTGCCAGCAGCGTATATGGGGGGTCCTACAATGAGCAGTTCTTC. Its protein is CASSVYGGSYNEQFF.